The present T cell receptor beta chain was sequenced within a study of cytomegalovirus exposure and HLA in healthy donors. Among the roughly 110 subjects of the validation cohort, separate from the approximately 660-subject first cohort, were the donors. Sequencing used immunoSEQ multiplex PCR; TCRdb keeps in-frame clones, though not all of them. The table shows 200,000 to 250,000 clones, with 65% to 85% occurring only once. The CDR3 has 13 amino acids. Germline CDR1 and CDR2: SGHAT and FQNNGV. V was cut by 7 bases and J by 2 bases, with 11 bases left in between. The clonotype comes from a woman in her 30s in good health and CMV-seropositive. V gene TRBV11-2 combines with J gene TRBJ1-2; no clear D. The sequenced sample consisted of PBMCs. The CDR3 sequence: CASTPGINYGYTF. The CDR3, as DNA: TGTGCCAGCACCCCGGGGATAAACTATGGCTACACCTTC.